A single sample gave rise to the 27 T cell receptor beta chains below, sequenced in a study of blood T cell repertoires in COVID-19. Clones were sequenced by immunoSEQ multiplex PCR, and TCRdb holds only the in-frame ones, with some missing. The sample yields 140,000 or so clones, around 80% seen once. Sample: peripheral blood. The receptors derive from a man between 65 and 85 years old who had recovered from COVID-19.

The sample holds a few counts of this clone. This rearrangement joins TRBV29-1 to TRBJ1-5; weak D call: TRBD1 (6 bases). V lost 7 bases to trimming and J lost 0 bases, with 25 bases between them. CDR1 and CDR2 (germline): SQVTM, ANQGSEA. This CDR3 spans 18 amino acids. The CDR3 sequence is CSGLDRHPLEYSNQPQHF. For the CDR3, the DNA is TGCAGCGGGCTGGACAGACACCCGTTAGAGTATAGCAATCAGCCCCAGCATTTT.

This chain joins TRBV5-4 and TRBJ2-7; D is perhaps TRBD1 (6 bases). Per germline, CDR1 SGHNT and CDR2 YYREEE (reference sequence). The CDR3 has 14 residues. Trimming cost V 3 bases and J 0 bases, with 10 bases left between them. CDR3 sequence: CASSSDRFSYEQYF. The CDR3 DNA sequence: TGTGCCAGCAGCTCGGACAGATTCTCCTACGAGCAGTACTTC.

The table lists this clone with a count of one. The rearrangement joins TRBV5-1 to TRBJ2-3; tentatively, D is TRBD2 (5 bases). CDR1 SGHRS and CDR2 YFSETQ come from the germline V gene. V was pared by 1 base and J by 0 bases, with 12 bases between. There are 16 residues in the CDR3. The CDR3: CASSLLSGRSTDTQYF. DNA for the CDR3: TGCGCCAGCAGCTTGTTGAGCGGCCGTAGCACAGATACGCAGTATTTT.

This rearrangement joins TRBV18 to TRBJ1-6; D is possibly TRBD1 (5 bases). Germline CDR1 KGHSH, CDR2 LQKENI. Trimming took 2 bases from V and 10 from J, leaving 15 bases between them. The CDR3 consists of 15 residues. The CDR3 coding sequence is TGTGCCAGCTCACCAGATAAGGGGCGCGGATCACCCCTCCACTTT. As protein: CASSPDKGRGSPLHF. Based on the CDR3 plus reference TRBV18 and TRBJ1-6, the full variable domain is NAGVMQNPRHLVRRRGQEARLRCSPMKGHSHVYWYRQLPEEGLKFMVYLQKENIIDESGMPKERFSAEFPKEGPSILRIQQVVRGDSAAYFCASSPDKGRGSPLHFGNGTRLTVT.

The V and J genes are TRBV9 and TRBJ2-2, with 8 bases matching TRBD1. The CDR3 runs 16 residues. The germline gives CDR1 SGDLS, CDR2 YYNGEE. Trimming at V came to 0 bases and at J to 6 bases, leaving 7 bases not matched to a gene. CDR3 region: CASSVEAQGAAGELFF. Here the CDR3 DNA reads TGTGCCAGCAGCGTAGAAGCCCAGGGGGCGGCCGGGGAGCTGTTTTTT.

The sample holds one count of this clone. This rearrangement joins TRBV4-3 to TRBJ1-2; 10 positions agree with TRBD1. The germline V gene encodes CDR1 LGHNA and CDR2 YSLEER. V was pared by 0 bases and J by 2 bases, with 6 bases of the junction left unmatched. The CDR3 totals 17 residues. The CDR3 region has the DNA TGCGCCAGCAGCCAAGATCGGGGGACAGGGGCGAACTATGGCTACACCTTC. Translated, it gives CASSQDRGTGANYGYTF.

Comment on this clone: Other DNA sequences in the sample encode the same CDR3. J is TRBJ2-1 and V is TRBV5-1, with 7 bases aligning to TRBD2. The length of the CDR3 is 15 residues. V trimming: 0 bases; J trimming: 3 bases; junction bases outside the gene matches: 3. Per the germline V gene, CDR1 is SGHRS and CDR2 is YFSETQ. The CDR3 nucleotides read TGCGCCAGCAGCTTGGTTGGCGGGAGCTACAATGAGCAGTTCTTC. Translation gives CASSLVGGSYNEQFF.

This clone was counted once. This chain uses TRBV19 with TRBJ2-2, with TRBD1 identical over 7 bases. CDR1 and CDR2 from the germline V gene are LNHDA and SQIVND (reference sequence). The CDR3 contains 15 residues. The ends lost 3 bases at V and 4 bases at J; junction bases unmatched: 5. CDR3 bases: TGTGCCAGTAGTATCGAACAGGGGCCCACCGGGGAGCTGTTTTTT. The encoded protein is CASSIEQGPTGELFF.

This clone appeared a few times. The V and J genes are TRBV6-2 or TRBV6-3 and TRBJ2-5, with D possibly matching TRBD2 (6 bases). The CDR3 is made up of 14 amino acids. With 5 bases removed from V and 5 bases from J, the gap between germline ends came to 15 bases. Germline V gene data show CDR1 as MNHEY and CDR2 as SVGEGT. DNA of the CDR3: TGTGCCAGCAGTCCGGCTAGCGTGGTTGAGACCCAGTACTTC. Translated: CASSPASVVETQYF.

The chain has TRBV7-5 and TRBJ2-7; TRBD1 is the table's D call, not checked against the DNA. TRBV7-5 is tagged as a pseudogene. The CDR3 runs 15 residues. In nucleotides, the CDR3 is TGTGCCAGAAGCTTATGCTCAGGGGGATATTACGAGCAGTACTTC. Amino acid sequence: CARSLCSGGYYEQYF.

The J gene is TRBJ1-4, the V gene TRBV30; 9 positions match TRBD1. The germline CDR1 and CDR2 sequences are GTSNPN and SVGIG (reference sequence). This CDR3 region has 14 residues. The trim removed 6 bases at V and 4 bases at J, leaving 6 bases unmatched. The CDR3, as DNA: TGTGCCTGTATGCCGGGACAGGGTAATGAAAAACTGTTTTTT. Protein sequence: CACMPGQGNEKLFF.

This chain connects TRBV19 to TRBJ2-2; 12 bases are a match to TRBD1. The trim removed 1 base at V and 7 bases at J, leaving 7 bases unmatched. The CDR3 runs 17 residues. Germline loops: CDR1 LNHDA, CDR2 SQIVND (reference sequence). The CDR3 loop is CASSIVGQGASYGELFF. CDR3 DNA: TGTGCCAGTAGTATAGTGGGACAGGGGGCTTCTTACGGGGAGCTGTTTTTT.

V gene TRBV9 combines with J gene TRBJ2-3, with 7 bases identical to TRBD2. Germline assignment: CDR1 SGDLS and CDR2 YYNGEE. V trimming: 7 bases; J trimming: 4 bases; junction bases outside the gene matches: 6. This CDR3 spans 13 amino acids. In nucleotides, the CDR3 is TGTGCCAGCTCGGGAACTAGCGCAGATACGCAGTATTTT. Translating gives CASSGTSADTQYF.

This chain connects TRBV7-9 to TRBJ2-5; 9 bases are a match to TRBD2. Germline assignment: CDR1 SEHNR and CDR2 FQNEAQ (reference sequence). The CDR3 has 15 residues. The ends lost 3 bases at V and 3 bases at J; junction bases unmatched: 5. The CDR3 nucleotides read TGTGCCAGCAGCTTCGCCGGGACTAGCAAAGAGACCCAGTACTTC. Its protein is CASSFAGTSKETQYF.

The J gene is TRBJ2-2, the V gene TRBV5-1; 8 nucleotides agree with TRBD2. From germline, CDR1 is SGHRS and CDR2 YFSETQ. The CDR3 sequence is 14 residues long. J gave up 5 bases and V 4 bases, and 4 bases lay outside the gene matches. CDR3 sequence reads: CASSREGPTGELFF. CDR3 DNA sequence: TGCGCCAGCAGCCGGGAGGGCCCAACCGGGGAGCTGTTTTTT.

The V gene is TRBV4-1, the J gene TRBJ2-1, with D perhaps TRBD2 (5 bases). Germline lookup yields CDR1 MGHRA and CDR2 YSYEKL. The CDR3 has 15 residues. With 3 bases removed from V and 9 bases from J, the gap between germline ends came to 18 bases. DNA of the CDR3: TGCGCCAGCAGCCAGGGTGGGAGAGGTGGGATTGAGCAGTTCTTC. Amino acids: CASSQGGRGGIEQFF.

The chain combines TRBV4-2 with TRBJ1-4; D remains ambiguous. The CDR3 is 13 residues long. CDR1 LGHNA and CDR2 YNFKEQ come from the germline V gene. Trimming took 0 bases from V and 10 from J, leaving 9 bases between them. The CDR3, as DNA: TGTGCCAGCAGCCAAGATCAGGAAAGAAAACTGTTTTTT. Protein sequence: CASSQDQERKLFF.

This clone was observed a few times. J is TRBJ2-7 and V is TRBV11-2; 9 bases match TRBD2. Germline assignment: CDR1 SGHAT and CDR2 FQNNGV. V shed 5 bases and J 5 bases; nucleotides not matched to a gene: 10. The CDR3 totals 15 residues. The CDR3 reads CASSPISGSRDEQYF. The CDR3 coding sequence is TGTGCCAGCAGCCCGATTAGCGGGAGTCGGGACGAGCAGTACTTC.

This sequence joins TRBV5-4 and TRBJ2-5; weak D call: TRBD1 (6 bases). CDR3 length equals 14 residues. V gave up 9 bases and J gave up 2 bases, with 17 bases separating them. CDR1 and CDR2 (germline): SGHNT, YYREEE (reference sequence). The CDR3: CATMAQGTQETQYF. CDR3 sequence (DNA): TGTGCCACGATGGCGCAGGGGACACAAGAGACCCAGTACTTC.

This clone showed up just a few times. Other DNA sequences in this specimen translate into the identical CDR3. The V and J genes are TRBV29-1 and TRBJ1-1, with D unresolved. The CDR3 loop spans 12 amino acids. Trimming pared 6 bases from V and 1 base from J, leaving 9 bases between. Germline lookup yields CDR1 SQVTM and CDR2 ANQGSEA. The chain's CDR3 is CSVSEPNTEAFF. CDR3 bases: TGCAGCGTGAGCGAACCGAACACTGAAGCTTTCTTT.

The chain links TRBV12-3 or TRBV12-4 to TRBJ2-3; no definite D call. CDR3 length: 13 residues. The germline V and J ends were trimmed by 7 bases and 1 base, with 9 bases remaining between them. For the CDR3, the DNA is TGTGCCAGCAAACGGGTCGGCACAGATACGCAGTATTTT. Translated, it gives CASKRVGTDTQYF.

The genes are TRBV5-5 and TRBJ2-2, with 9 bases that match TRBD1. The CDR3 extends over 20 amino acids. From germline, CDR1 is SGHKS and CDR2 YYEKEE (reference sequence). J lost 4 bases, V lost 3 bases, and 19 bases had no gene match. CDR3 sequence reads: CASSSLPGQGIPSSTGELFF. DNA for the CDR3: TGTGCCAGCAGCTCACTTCCGGGACAGGGAATTCCCTCGTCCACCGGGGAGCTGTTTTTT.

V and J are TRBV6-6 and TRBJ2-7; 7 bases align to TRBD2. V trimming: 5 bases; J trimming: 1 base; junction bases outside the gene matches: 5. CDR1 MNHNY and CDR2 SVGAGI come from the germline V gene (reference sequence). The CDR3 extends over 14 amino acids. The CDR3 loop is CASSASSGSYEQYF. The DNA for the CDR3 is TGTGCCAGCAGTGCTTCTAGCGGATCCTACGAGCAGTACTTC.

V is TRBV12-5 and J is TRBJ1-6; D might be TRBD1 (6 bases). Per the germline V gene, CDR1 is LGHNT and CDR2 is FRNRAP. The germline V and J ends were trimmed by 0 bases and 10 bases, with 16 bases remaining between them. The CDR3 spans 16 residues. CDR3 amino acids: CASGLVIVQGGSPLHF. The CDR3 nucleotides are TGTGCTAGTGGTTTGGTAATAGTACAGGGCGGATCACCCCTCCACTTT.

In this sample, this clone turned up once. The CDR3 loop is CASSEVGRVVETQYF. In nucleotides, the CDR3 is TGTGCCAGCAGTGAAGTGGGCAGGGTAGTGGAGACCCAGTACTTC. The chain uses TRBV6-1 and TRBJ2-5, with D perhaps matching TRBD1 (5 bases). This CDR3 region has 15 residues. V was shortened by 1 base and J by 5 bases, with 14 bases between the two germline ends. Germline CDR1 reads MNHNS; CDR2 reads SASEGT.

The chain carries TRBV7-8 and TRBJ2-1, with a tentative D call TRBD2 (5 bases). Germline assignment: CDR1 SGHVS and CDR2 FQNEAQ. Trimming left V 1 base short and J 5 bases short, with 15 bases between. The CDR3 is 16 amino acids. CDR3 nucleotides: TGTGCCAGCAGCTTAGAGGACCGAGAGGAGGACAATGAGCAGTTCTTC. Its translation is CASSLEDREEDNEQFF. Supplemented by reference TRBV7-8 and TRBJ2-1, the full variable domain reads GAGVSQSPRYKVAKRGQDVALRCDPISGHVSLFWYQQALGQGPEFLTYFQNEAQLDKSGLPSDRFFAERPEGSVSTLKIQRTQQEDSAVYLCASSLEDREEDNEQFFGPGTRLTVL.

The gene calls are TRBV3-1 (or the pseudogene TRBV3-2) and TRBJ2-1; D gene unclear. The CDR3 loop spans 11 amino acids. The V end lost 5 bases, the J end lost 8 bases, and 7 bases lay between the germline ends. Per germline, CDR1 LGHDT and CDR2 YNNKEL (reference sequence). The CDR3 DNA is TGTGCCAGCAGCTCCCGGGATGAGCAGTTCTTC. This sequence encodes CASSSRDEQFF.